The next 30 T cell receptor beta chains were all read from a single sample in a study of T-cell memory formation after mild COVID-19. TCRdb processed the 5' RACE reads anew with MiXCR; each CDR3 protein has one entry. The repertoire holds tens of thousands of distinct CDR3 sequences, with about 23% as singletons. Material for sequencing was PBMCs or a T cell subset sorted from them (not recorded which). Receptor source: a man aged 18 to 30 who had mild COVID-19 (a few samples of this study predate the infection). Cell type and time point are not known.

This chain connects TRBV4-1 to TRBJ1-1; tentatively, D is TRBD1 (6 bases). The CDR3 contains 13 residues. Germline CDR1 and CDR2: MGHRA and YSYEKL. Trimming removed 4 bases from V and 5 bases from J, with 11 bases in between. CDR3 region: CASSPRGATEAFF. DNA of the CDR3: TGCGCCAGCAGCCCGCGGGGGGCGACTGAAGCTTTCTTT.

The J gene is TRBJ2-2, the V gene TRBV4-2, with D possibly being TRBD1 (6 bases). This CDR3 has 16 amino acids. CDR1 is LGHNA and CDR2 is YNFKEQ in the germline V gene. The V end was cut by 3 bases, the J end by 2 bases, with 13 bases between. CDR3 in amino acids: CASSQNDRPNTGELFF. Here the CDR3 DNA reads TGTGCCAGCAGCCAGAACGACAGGCCCAACACCGGGGAGCTGTTTTTT.

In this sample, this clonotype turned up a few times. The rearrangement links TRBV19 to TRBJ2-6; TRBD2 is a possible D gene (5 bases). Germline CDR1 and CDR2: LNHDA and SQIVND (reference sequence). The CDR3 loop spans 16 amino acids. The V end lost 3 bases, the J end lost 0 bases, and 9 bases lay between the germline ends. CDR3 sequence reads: CASSIRGTSGANVLTF. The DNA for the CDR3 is TGTGCCAGTAGTATTCGGGGAACCTCTGGGGCCAACGTCCTGACTTTC. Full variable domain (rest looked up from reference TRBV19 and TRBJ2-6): DGGITQSPKYLFRKEGQNVTLSCEQNLNHDAMYWYRQDPGQGLRLIYYSQIVNDFQKGDIAEGYSVSREKKESFPLTVTSAQKNPTAFYLCASSIRGTSGANVLTFGAGSRLTVL.

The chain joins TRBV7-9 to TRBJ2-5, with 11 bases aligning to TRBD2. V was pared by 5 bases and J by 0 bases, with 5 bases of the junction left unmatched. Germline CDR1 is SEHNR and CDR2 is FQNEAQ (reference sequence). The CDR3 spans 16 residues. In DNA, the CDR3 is TGTGCCAGCAGCACCGCTAGCGGGGGGCACCAAGAGACCCAGTACTTC. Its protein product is CASSTASGGHQETQYF.

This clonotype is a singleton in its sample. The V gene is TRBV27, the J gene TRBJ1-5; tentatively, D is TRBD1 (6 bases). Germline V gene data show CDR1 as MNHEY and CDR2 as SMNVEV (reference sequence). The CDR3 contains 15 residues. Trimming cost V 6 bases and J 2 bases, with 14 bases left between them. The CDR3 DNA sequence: TGTGCCAGCAGCCCTTTGGGGGCCGGCAATCAGCCCCAGCATTTT. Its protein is CASSPLGAGNQPQHF.

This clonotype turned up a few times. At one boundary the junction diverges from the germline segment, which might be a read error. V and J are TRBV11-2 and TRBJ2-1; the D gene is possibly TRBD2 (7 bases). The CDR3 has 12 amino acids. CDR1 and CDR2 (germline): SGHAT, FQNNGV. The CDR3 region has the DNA TGTGCCAGCAGCGCCGCGGGGGCGGTTAGTAACTTC. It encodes CASSAAGAVSNF.

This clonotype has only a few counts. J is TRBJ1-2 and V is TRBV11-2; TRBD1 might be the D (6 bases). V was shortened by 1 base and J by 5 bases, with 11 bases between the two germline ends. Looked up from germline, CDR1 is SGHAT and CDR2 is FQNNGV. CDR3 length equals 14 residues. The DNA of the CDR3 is TGTGCCAGCAGCTTAGCGGGGACAACTTATGGCTACACCTTC. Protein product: CASSLAGTTYGYTF.

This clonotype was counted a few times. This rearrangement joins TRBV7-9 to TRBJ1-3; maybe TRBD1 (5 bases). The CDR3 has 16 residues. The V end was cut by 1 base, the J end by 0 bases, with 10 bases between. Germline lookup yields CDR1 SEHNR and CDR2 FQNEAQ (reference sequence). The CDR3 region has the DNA TGTGCCAGCAGCTTAGTCCACAGGAGCTCTGGAAACACCATATATTTT. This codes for CASSLVHRSSGNTIYF. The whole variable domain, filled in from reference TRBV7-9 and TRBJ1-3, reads DTGVSQNPRHKITKRGQNVTFRCDPISEHNRLYWYRQTLGQGPEFLTYFQNEAQLEKSRLLSDRFSAERPKGSFSTLEIQRTEQGDSAMYLCASSLVHRSSGNTIYFGEGSWLTVV.

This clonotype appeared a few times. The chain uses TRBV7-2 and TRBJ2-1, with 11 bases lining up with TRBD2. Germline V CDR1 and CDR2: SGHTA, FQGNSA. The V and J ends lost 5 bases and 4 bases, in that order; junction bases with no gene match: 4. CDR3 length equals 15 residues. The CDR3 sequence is CASSGRTSGYNEQFF. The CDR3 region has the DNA TGTGCCAGCAGCGGAAGGACTAGCGGGTACAATGAGCAGTTCTTC.

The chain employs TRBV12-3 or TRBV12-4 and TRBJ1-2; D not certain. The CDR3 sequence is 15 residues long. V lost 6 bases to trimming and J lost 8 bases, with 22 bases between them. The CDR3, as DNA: TGTGCCAGCAGACGCACCCCTCGGAAGCCTGCCGGCTACACCTTC. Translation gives CASRRTPRKPAGYTF.

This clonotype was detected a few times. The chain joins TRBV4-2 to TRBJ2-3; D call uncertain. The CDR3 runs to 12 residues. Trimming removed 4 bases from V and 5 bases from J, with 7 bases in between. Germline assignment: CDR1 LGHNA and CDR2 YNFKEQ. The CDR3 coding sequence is TGTGCCAGCAGCCCATTTGGAGATACGCAGTATTTT. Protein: CASSPFGDTQYF.

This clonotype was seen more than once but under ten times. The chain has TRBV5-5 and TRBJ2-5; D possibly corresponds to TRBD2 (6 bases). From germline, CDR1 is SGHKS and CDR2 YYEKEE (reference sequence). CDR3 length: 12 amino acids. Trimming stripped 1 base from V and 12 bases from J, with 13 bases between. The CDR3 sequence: CASSLLGGEEYF. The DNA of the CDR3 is TGTGCCAGCAGCTTGTTGGGCGGGGAAGAGTACTTC. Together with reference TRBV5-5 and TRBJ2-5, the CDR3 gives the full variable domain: DAGVTQSPTHLIKTRGQQVTLRCSPISGHKSVSWYQQVLGQGPQFIFQYYEKEERGRGNFPDRFSARQFPNYSSELNVNALLLGDSALYLCASSLLGGEEYFGPGTRLLVL.

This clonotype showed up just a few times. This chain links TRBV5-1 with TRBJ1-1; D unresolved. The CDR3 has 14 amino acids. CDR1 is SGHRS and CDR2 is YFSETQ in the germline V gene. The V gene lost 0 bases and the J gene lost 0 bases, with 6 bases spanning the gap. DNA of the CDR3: TGCGCCAGCAGCTTGGGCGTCATGAACACTGAAGCTTTCTTT. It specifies CASSLGVMNTEAFF.

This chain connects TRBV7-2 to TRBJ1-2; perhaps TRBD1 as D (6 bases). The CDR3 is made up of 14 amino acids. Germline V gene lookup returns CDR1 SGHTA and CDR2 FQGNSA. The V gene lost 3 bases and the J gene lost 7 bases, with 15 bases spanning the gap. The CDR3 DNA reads TGTGCCAGCAGCTTTACGTCGTTAGGGGGTGGCTACACCTTC. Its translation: CASSFTSLGGGYTF.

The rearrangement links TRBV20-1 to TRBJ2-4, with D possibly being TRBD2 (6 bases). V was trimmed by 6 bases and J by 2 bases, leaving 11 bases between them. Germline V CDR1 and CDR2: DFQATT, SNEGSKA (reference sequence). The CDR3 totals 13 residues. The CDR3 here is CSAAGPTKNIQYF. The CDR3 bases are TGCAGTGCCGCGGGGCCGACCAAAAACATTCAGTACTTC.

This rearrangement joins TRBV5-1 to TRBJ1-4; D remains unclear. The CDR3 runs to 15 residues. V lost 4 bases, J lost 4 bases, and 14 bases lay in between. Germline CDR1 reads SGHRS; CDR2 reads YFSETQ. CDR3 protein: CASSPAEQINEKLFF. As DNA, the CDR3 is TGCGCCAGCAGCCCCGCGGAACAGATTAATGAAAAACTGTTTTTT.

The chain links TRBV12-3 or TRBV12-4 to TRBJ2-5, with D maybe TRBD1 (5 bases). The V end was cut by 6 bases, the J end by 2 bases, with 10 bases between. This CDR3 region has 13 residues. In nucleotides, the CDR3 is TGTGCCAGCAGCCGTAGGGGTCAAGAGACCCAGTACTTC. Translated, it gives CASSRRGQETQYF.

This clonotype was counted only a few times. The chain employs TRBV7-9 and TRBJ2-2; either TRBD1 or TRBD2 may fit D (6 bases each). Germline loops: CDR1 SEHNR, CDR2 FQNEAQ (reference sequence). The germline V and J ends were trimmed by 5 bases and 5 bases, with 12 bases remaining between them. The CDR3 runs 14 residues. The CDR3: CASSPTGRTGELFF. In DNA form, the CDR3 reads TGTGCCAGCAGCCCCACAGGGAGGACCGGGGAGCTGTTTTTT.

For the CDR3, the DNA is TGTGCCAGCAGCTATCCCGAGCCCCAGCATTTT. Its protein is CASSYPEPQHF. This chain connects TRBV6-2 or TRBV6-3 to TRBJ1-5; no definite D call. CDR1 is MNHEY and CDR2 is SVGEGT in the germline V gene. V gave up 6 bases and J gave up 8 bases, with 8 bases separating them. The CDR3 contains 11 residues.

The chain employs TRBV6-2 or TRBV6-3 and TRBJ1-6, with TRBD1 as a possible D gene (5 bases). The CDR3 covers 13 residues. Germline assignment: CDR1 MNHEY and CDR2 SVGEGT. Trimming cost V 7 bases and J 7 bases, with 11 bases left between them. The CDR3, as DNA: TGTGCCAGCATCCCGGGGCCGAATTCACCCCTCCACTTT. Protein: CASIPGPNSPLHF.

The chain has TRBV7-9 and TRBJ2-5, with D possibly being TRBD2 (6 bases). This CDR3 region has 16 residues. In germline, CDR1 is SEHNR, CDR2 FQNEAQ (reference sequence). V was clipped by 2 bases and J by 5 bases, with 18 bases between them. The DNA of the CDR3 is TGTGCCAGCAGCTTAAAAGCGGGCCTACGCGTGGAGACCCAGTACTTC. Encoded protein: CASSLKAGLRVETQYF.

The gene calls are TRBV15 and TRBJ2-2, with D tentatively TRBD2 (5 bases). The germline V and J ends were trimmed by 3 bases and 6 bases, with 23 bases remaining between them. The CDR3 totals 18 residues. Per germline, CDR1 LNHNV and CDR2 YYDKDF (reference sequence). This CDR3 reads CATSSYSSGNGQAGELFF. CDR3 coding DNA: TGTGCCACCAGCAGTTATTCGTCCGGGAACGGCCAAGCCGGGGAGCTGTTTTTT. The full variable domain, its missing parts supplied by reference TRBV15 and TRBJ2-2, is DAMVIQNPRYQVTQFGKPVTLSCSQTLNHNVMYWYQQKSSQAPKLLFHYYDKDFNNEADTPDNFQSRRPNTSFCFLDIRSPGLGDTAMYLCATSSYSSGNGQAGELFFGEGSRLTVL.

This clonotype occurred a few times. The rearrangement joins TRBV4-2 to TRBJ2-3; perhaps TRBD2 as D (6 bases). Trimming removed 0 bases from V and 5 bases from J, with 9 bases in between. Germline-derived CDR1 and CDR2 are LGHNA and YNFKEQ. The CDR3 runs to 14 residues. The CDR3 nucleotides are TGTGCCAGCAGCCAAGAATGGGGAGGAGATACGCAGTATTTT. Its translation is CASSQEWGGDTQYF.

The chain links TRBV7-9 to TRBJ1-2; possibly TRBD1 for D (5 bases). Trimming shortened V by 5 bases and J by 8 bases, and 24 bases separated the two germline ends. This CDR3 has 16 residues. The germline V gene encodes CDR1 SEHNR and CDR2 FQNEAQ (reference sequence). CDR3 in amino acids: CASSPEGPTGLRGYTF. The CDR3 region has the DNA TGTGCCAGCAGCCCAGAGGGCCCGACGGGGCTTCGAGGCTACACCTTC.

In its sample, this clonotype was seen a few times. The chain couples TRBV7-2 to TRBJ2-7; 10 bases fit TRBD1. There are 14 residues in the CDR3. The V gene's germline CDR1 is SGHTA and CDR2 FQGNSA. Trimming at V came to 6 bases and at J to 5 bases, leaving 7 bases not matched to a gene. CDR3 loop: CASSSGTGVNEQYF. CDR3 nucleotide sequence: TGTGCCAGCAGTTCCGGGACAGGGGTCAACGAGCAGTACTTC.

CDR3 sequence reads: CASNNPDRASEAFF. In DNA, the CDR3 is TGTGCCAGTAACAACCCCGACAGGGCATCCGAAGCTTTCTTT. This chain links TRBV19 with TRBJ1-1, with TRBD1 matching over 7 bases. CDR3 length: 14 amino acids. Germline V gives CDR1 LNHDA, CDR2 SQIVND (reference sequence). V trimming: 7 bases; J trimming: 8 bases; junction bases outside the gene matches: 13.

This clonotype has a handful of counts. DNA of the CDR3: TGCGCCAGCAGCCAAGACGCGCGGGGCACAGATACGCAGTATTTT. Translating it yields CASSQDARGTDTQYF. V usage is TRBV4-3 and J usage is TRBJ2-3; D perhaps matches TRBD2 (5 bases). V was trimmed by 0 bases and J by 1 base, leaving 8 bases between them. Germline-derived CDR1 and CDR2 are LGHNA and YSLEER. This CDR3 is 15 amino acids long.

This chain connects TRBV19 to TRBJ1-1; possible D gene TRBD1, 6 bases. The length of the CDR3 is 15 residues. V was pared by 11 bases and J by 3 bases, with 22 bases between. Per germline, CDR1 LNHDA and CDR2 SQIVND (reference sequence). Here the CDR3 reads CAALAPGTPDTEAFF. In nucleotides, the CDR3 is TGTGCCGCCCTCGCCCCCGGGACACCTGACACTGAAGCTTTCTTT.

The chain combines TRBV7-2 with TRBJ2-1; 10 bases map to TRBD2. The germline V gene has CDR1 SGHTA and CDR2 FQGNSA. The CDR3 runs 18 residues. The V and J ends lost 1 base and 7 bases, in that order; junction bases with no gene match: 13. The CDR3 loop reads CASSLEKERGGRWNEQFF. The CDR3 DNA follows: TGTGCCAGCAGCTTAGAAAAGGAGCGGGGGGGCCGTTGGAATGAGCAGTTCTTC.

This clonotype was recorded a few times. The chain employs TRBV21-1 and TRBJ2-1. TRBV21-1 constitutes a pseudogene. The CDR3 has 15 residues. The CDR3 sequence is CASNPSRSSYNEQFF. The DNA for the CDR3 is TGTGCCAGCAACCCTTCACGTTCCTCCTACAATGAGCAGTTCTTC.